Shown below are 3 T cell receptor beta chains from a single sample sequenced in a study of T-cell reconstitution after alpha-beta-depleted transplantation in children listed by TCRdb under 2016. This specimen's treatment or condition label, per the study, means: allogeneic hematopoietic cell transplantation with graft depleted of TCRalphabeta T cells and CD19 B cells. Receptors were amplified or captured by PCR. The run used an Illumina HiSeq 2500. TCR library preparation used molecular barcoding, with unique molecular identifiers applied to normalize quantification of the TCRbeta repertoire. TCRdb cleaned the public reads at Q25 with fastp, built clones with MiXCR and kept in-frame beta chains. One record per CDR3 amino acid sequence lists the most common genes and DNA. The sample table contains under 850,000 distinct CDR3 sequences; only one count was recorded for around 12% of them. The ten largest clones capture 0.65% to 0.9% of the sample.

The sequenced sample was PBMCs, obtained before TCRalphabeta/CD19-depleted stem cell transplant. The origin of the receptors is a girl aged 2 to 10 with congenital amegakaryocytic thrombocytopenia, due to receive a stem cell transplant.

This clonotype was picked up many times. V and J are TRBV4-1 and TRBJ2-3; TRBD2 agrees at 11 bases. Germline CDR1 is MGHRA and CDR2 is YSYEKL. Trimming cost V 6 bases and J 4 bases; bases outside gene matches: 3. The CDR3 is made up of 14 amino acids. CDR3 DNA sequence: TGCGCCAGCAGAAGACTAGCGGGACCAGATACGCAGTATTTT. Translation: CASRRLAGPDTQYF.

This clonotype was counted a few times. The V gene is TRBV25-1, the J gene TRBJ2-2; D unclear. The length of the CDR3 is 13 residues. The germline V gene has CDR1 MGHDK and CDR2 SYGVNS. V was trimmed by 2 bases and J by 3 bases, leaving 4 bases between them. CDR3: CASSEGYTGELFF. DNA for the CDR3: TGTGCCAGCAGTGAAGGTTACACCGGGGAGCTGTTTTTT.

This clonotype has just a few counts. For the CDR3, the DNA is TGTGCCAGCAGCCTATCCACCGAAGCGGAGCAGTACTTC. The encoded protein is CASSLSTEAEQYF. V gene TRBV6-1 combines with J gene TRBJ2-7; D is undetermined. CDR3 length equals 13 residues. Trimming removed 6 bases at V and 7 bases at J, with 16 bases between. Germline V gene data show CDR1 as MNHNS and CDR2 as SASEGT.